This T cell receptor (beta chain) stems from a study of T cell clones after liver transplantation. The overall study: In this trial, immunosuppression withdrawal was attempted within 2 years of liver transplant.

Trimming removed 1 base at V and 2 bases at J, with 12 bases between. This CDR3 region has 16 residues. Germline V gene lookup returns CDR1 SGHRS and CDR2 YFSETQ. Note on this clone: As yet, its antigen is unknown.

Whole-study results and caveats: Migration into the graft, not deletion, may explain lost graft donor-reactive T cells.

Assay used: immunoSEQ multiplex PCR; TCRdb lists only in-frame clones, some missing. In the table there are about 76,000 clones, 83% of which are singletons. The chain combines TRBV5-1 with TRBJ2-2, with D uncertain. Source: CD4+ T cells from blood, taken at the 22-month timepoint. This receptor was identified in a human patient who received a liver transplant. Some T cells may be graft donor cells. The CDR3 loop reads CASSLQRGSNTGELFF. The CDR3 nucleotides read TGCGCCAGCAGCTTGCAGAGAGGATCTAACACCGGGGAGCTGTTTTTT.